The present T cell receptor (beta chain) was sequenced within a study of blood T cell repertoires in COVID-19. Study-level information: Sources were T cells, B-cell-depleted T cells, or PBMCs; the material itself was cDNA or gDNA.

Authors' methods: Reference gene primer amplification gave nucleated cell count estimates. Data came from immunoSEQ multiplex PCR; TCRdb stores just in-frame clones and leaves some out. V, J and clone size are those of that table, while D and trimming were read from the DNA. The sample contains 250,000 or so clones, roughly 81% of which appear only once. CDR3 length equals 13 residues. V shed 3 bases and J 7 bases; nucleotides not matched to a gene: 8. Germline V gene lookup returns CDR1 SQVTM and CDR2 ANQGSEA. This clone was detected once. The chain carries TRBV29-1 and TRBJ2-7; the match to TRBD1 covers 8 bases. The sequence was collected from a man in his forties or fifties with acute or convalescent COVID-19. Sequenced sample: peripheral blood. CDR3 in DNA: TGCAGCGTTGAGGGCAGGGGGCCTTTAGAGCAGTACTTC. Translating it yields CSVEGRGPLEQYF.